This T cell receptor (beta chain) came from a study of T cell clones after liver transplantation. As for the study in general: Immunosuppression withdrawal was tried within 2 years after liver transplantation in this trial. Standard immunosuppression, with no induction, continued until 12-24 months after transplant. Draws occurred before transplant, before withdrawal, and after complete or failed withdrawal.

Libraries were prepared by immunoSEQ multiplex PCR; TCRdb keeps only in-frame clonotypes and omits some of them. The sample lists 98,000 or so clones; approximately 78% were seen once. Thawed unstimulated PBMCs were FACS-sorted by CD3, CD4 and CD8 into two populations. This sequence originates from a human donor who received a liver transplant. Sample: CD4+ T cells from blood, taken before liver transplant.

CDR3 nucleotide sequence: TGTGCCAGCAGCTTAGATGGGAAGGAAAAACTGTTTTTT. Its protein is CASSLDGKEKLFF. This chain connects TRBV11-2 to TRBJ1-4; D remains ambiguous. The V and J ends lost 0 bases and 8 bases respectively, with 7 bases between them. The CDR3 extends over 13 amino acids. Germline values: CDR1 SGHAT, CDR2 FQNNGV.